Only a few counts were recorded for the clone carrying this T cell receptor (beta chain). Next came a second PCR, run for about 7 to 12 cycles, which used a sample-barcoded 5' primer along with a J-beta primer mix. TCRdb analysed the 5' RACE reads with MiXCR anew, one entry per CDR3 protein. The data contain approximately 800,000 distinct CDR3 sequences, about 62% of them singletons. The germline gives CDR1 SQVTM, CDR2 ANQGSEA. V was clipped by 1 base and J by 0 bases, with 16 bases between them. The CDR3 extends over 18 amino acids. The data are from a study of blood T cells in healthy people across ages. Whole-study context: Template switching recovered approximately one barcoded beta molecule for every two T cells.

Roughly 10 milliliters was the volume of peripheral blood drawn from each donor. The authors extracted at least 6 micrograms of total RNA per sample. This sequence joins TRBV29-1 and TRBJ2-6; perhaps TRBD1 as D (6 bases). This sequence was found in a man aged 25-40 years in good health. Input material: blood. This CDR3 is CSVEVTGEPFSGANVLTF. For the CDR3, the DNA is TGCAGCGTTGAAGTGACAGGAGAGCCTTTCTCTGGGGCCAACGTCCTGACTTTC.